This is a list of T cell receptor beta chains from one sample in a study of human T cells and chemical hapten exposure. Each CDR3 protein is one row after TCRdb ran MiXCR on the RACE reads. Of about 77,000 distinct CDR3 sequences in the sample, around 15% were seen once. This specimen consisted of whole blood, obtained in connection with sensitization to the hapten diphenylcyclopropenone (DPC). These receptor sequences come from a woman in her 50s with alopecia areata. Some clones in this sample may be carry-over from other donors' samples. CDR3s include the opening cysteine and the closing phenylalanine or tryptophan. Fields, in order: J gene, D gene, V gene, clone size, CDR3 length, CDR3 protein, CDR3 DNA. The D gene is left open where the match is weak. Rows give clone size only sometimes, using once, few, many, or a class for an expanded clone.

J: TRBJ2-1
D: TRBD2
V: TRBV18
size: few
length: 17
CDR3: CASSPRTSGGSRDEQFF
DNA: TGTGCCAGCTCACCTCGGACTAGCGGTGGATCGCGAGATGAGCAGTTCTTC

J: TRBJ2-7
D: NA
V: TRBV5-1
size: many
length: 10
CDR3: CASSLYEQYF
DNA: TGCGCCAGCAGTCTATACGAGCAGTACTTC

J: TRBJ2-4
D: TRBD2
V: TRBV4-3
size: few
length: 15
CDR3: CASSQGGSAKNIQYF
DNA: TGCGCCAGCAGCCAGGGGGGGTCGGCCAAAAACATTCAGTACTTC

J: TRBJ2-2
D: NA
V: TRBV5-5
size: NA
length: 13
CDR3: CASSPANTGELFF
DNA: TGTGCCTCGAGCCCAGCTAACACCGGGGAGCTGTTTTTT

J: TRBJ1-1
D: NA
V: TRBV20-1
size: few
length: 14
CDR3: CSARSTGLNTEAFF
DNA: TGCAGTGCTAGATCTACCGGCTTGAACACTGAAGCTTTCTTT

J: TRBJ1-1
D: NA
V: TRBV12-5
size: many
length: 17
CDR3: CASGLVLFPGNGTEAFF
DNA: TGTGCTAGTGGTTTGGTACTATTCCCCGGAAACGGGACTGAAGCTTTCTTT

J: TRBJ2-1
D: TRBD2
V: TRBV3-1
size: many
length: 13
CDR3: CASSLRSGNLPVF
DNA: TGTGCCAGCAGCCTGCGTAGCGGGAACCTTCCCGTCTTC

J: TRBJ2-5
D: NA
V: TRBV12-3/TRBV12-4
size: NA
length: 12
CDR3: CASGGPGETQYF
DNA: TGTGCCAGCGGGGGGCCGGGAGAGACCCAGTACTTC

J: TRBJ1-5
D: TRBD1
V: TRBV10-3
size: many
length: 13
CDR3: CAIGQGRGQPQHF
DNA: TGTGCCATAGGACAGGGGAGGGGGCAGCCCCAGCATTTT

J: TRBJ1-1
D: NA
V: TRBV2
size: few
length: 13
CDR3: CASSVFMNTEAFF
DNA: TGTGCCAGCAGTGTATTCATGAACACTGAAGCTTTCTTT

J: TRBJ1-5
D: TRBD1
V: TRBV5-5
size: few
length: 14
CDR3: CASSQDRAEQPQHF
DNA: TGTGCCAGCAGCCAAGACAGGGCAGAACAGCCCCAGCATTTT

J: TRBJ1-1
D: NA
V: TRBV7-9
size: NA
length: 13
CDR3: CASSLASGLGAFF
DNA: TGTGCCAGCAGCTTAGCTTCGGGATTGGGAGCTTTCTTT

J: TRBJ2-1
D: TRBD2
V: TRBV11-3
size: few
length: 15
CDR3: CASSFGTSVNNEQFF
DNA: TGTGCCAGCAGCTTCGGGACTAGCGTTAACAATGAGCAGTTCTTC

J: TRBJ1-2
D: TRBD1
V: TRBV18
size: NA
length: 18
CDR3: CASSPPPGQGVSNYGYTF
DNA: TGTGCCAGCTCACCACCCCCGGGACAGGGGGTCTCTAACTATGGCTACACCTTC

J: TRBJ2-7
D: NA
V: TRBV9
size: few
length: 13
CDR3: CASSVEPGSEQYF
DNA: TGTGCCAGCAGCGTAGAGCCTGGGAGCGAGCAGTACTTC

J: TRBJ2-1
D: NA
V: TRBV28
size: NA
length: 15
CDR3: CASRPPGLPFNEQFF
DNA: TGTGCCAGCAGACCCCCGGGACTCCCATTCAATGAGCAGTTCTTC

J: TRBJ1-6
D: NA
V: TRBV10-3
size: NA
length: 12
CDR3: CAISESKSPLHF
DNA: TGTGCCATCAGTGAGTCGAAGTCACCCCTCCACTTT

J: TRBJ2-7
D: NA
V: TRBV11-2
size: NA
length: 13
CDR3: CASSLEPGNEQYF
DNA: TGTGCCAGCAGCTTAGAACCGGGGAACGAGCAGTACTTC

J: TRBJ2-1
D: TRBD2
V: TRBV24-1
size: many
length: 16
CDR3: CATSDSSGISYNEQFF
DNA: TGTGCCACCAGTGATTCTAGCGGGATATCCTACAATGAGCAGTTCTTC

J: TRBJ1-5
D: NA
V: TRBV10-3
size: few
length: 14
CDR3: CATAAGLGNQPQHF
DNA: TGTGCCACCGCAGCAGGGTTGGGCAATCAGCCCCAGCATTTT

J: TRBJ2-5
D: NA
V: TRBV5-1
size: few
length: 15
CDR3: CASSLAGHWEETQYF
DNA: TGCGCCAGCAGCTTGGCCGGCCATTGGGAAGAGACCCAGTACTTC

J: TRBJ2-3
D: NA
V: TRBV20-1
size: NA
length: 11
CDR3: CSARLRDTQYF
DNA: TGCAGTGCTAGACTCAGGGATACGCAGTATTTT

J: TRBJ2-3
D: TRBD2
V: TRBV7-8
size: few
length: 15
CDR3: CASSPTSGITDTQYF
DNA: TGTGCCAGCAGCCCGACTAGCGGGATCACAGATACGCAGTATTTT

J: TRBJ2-3
D: TRBD2
V: TRBV3-1
size: NA
length: 16
CDR3: CASSQPGTSGTDTQYF
DNA: TGTGCCAGCAGCCAACCCGGGACTAGCGGCACAGATACGCAGTATTTT